This T cell receptor (beta chain) was captured in a study of a mutant IDH1 vaccine in newly diagnosed glioma. In regard to this clone: Its antigen remains unidentified.

TCRdb keeps only in-frame clones here, not all; method: immunoSEQ multiplex PCR. The repertoire has tens of thousands of clones, roughly nine tenths of them found once; the top ten carry more than 0.5%. The CDR3 is 16 amino acids. V lost 5 bases and J lost 7; bases outside the gene matches: 9. Germline V lookup: CDR1 LNHDA, CDR2 SQIVND (reference sequence). Regarding time point: week 5, during vaccination. Each dose of the vaccine consisted of 300 ug of mutant IDH1 20-mer peptide, with topical imiquimod. The clonotype was recovered from a woman aged 45-65 years with glioma. The specimen comprised PBMCs, sampled from a glioma patient whose treatment included an IDH1 peptide vaccine. The genes are TRBV19 and TRBJ2-1; 12 positions agree with TRBD2. The CDR3 DNA reads TGTGCCAGTAGTCCCCGTGCTAGCGGGAGGGGAAATGAGCAGTTCTTC. This encodes CASSPRASGRGNEQFF.